One sample yielded the 14 T cell receptor beta chains listed below, sequenced in a study of cytomegalovirus exposure and HLA in healthy donors. The method was immunoSEQ multiplex PCR; TCRdb's version includes in-frame clones alone and lacks a portion of them. The sample yields 75,000 to 90,000 clones, 90% to 97% seen once. The material sequenced was PBMCs. The receptors originated from a man younger than 35 in good health and CMV-seropositive.

The chain employs TRBV5-5 and TRBJ1-2, with 11 bases fitting TRBD1. The ends lost 5 bases at V and 8 bases at J; junction bases unmatched: 8. The germline gives CDR1 SGHKS, CDR2 YYEKEE (reference sequence). This CDR3 spans 14 amino acids. The CDR3 coding sequence is TGTGCCAGCAGGGCTGGACAGGGGGCCAGAGGCTACACCTTC. Its translation: CASRAGQGARGYTF. Looking up the rest from reference TRBV5-5 and TRBJ1-2 gives the full variable domain: DAGVTQSPTHLIKTRGQQVTLRCSPISGHKSVSWYQQVLGQGPQFIFQYYEKEERGRGNFPDRFSARQFPNYSSELNVNALLLGDSALYLCASRAGQGARGYTFGSGTRLTVV.

The CDR3: CASSLAVAGNQPQHF. In nucleotides, the CDR3 is TGTGCCAGCAGCTTGGCCGTGGCAGGCAATCAGCCCCAGCATTTT. The rearrangement links TRBV5-6 to TRBJ1-5; the D is unclear. V was cut by 0 bases and J by 2 bases, with 9 bases left in between. The CDR3 extends over 15 amino acids. Germline V gene data show CDR1 as SGHDT and CDR2 as YYEEEE.

This chain joins TRBV19 and TRBJ2-7; 8 bases align to TRBD1. V trimming: 7 bases; J trimming: 2 bases; junction bases outside the gene matches: 10. The germline V gene has CDR1 LNHDA and CDR2 SQIVND (reference sequence). CDR3 length equals 15 residues. Here the CDR3 reads CASNPGQDATYEQYF. CDR3 in DNA: TGTGCCAGTAACCCGGGACAGGACGCTACCTACGAGCAGTACTTC.

The chain employs TRBV10-3 and TRBJ2-5; TRBD1 matches 9 bases. J gave up 2 bases and V 8 bases, and 3 bases lay outside the gene matches. The CDR3 loop spans 13 amino acids. Germline lookup yields CDR1 ENHRY and CDR2 SYGVKD. DNA of the CDR3: TGTGCCATCCTCGGACAGGGGCAAGAGACCCAGTACTTC. It is translated as CAILGQGQETQYF.

This sequence joins TRBV5-4 and TRBJ2-3, with 14 bases aligning to TRBD2. Germline V gene lookup returns CDR1 SGHNT and CDR2 YYREEE (reference sequence). V lost 0 bases, J lost 5 bases, and 11 bases stayed unmatched. This CDR3 region has 19 residues. In DNA, the CDR3 is TGTGCCAGCAGCTTGGGCGGGACTAGCGGGAGTTCGATGGGAGATACGCAGTATTTT. It encodes CASSLGGTSGSSMGDTQYF.

V usage is TRBV15 and J usage is TRBJ1-5; 9 bases line up with TRBD1. The V segment lost 4 bases and the J segment 2 bases; nucleotides outside the gene matches: 6. The CDR3 spans 16 residues. Germline V gene sequence: CDR1 LNHNV, CDR2 YYDKDF (reference sequence). DNA of the CDR3: TGTGCCACCAGCACGGACAGGGGTTGGGGCAATCAGCCCCAGCATTTT. It translates to CATSTDRGWGNQPQHF.

This clone was found once. The V gene is TRBV28, the J gene TRBJ2-7; 7 positions agree with TRBD1. Unmatched junction bases numbered 9, after V lost 6 bases and J lost 4 bases. The V gene's germline CDR1 is MDHEN and CDR2 SYDVKM. This CDR3 comprises 14 residues. The CDR3 reads CASRQQGNWYEQYF. The CDR3 DNA reads TGTGCCAGCAGACAACAGGGGAATTGGTACGAGCAGTACTTC.

The chain is built from TRBV7-6 and TRBJ1-1; D possibly corresponds to TRBD1 (5 bases). The CDR3 runs to 16 residues. Deletions cut 5 bases from V and 4 bases from J, with 20 bases between. CDR1 and CDR2 (germline): SGHVS, FNYEAQ. For the CDR3, the DNA is TGTGCCAGCAGCCCTAGAGGTATTTCAGGGCGCACTGAAGCTTTCTTT. Its protein product is CASSPRGISGRTEAFF.

This chain connects TRBV19 to TRBJ2-1; 7 bases match TRBD1. This CDR3 contains 15 residues. CDR1 is LNHDA and CDR2 is SQIVND in the germline V gene (reference sequence). J was trimmed by 1 base and V by 6 bases; bases with no gene match: 6. The CDR3 DNA reads TGTGCCAGTAGCTCCCGGGACAGATCCTACAATGAGCAGTTCTTC. Protein product: CASSSRDRSYNEQFF.

J is TRBJ2-1 and V is TRBV7-9, with D perhaps TRBD1 (5 bases). The germline CDR1 and CDR2 sequences are SEHNR and FQNEAQ (reference sequence). The CDR3 is 13 residues long. Trimming took 7 bases from V and 7 from J, leaving 14 bases between them. The DNA of the CDR3 is TGTGCCAGCACTAGGAACCAGGGTAATGAGCAGTTCTTC. Protein product: CASTRNQGNEQFF.

J is TRBJ2-7 and V is TRBV7-2; a possible D gene is TRBD1 (8 bases). The CDR3 has 12 amino acids. V dropped 6 bases and J dropped 5 bases, with 11 bases sitting between them. Germline values: CDR1 SGHTA, CDR2 FQGNSA. This CDR3 is CASRTGGDEQYF. Here the CDR3 DNA reads TGTGCCAGCAGAACAGGGGGGGACGAGCAGTACTTC.

The CDR3 DNA is TGTGCCAGCAGCATAGTGCAGAAGGGGGAAAAACTGTTTTTT. Its translation: CASSIVQKGEKLFF. V is TRBV28 and J is TRBJ1-4; D perhaps matches TRBD1 (5 bases). Germline V gene lookup returns CDR1 MDHEN and CDR2 SYDVKM. V lost 6 bases and J 8 bases, leaving 16 bases between the germline ends. The CDR3 spans 14 residues.

This chain connects TRBV2 to TRBJ2-7, with a tentative D call TRBD1 (6 bases). The V gene's germline CDR1 is SNHLY and CDR2 FYNNEI. The CDR3 spans 12 residues. The V end was cut by 4 bases, the J end by 2 bases, with 6 bases between. DNA for the CDR3: TGTGCCAGCAGTGCAGGGGCCTACGAGCAGTACTTC. Translation: CASSAGAYEQYF.

This chain joins TRBV27 and TRBJ2-1; possible D gene TRBD2, 5 bases. The germline V and J ends were trimmed by 2 bases and 10 bases, with 9 bases remaining between them. This CDR3 comprises 12 residues. The germline V gene has CDR1 MNHEY and CDR2 SMNVEV (reference sequence). CDR3 loop: CASSLNGKEQFF. The CDR3 DNA is TGTGCCAGCAGTTTAAACGGGAAGGAGCAGTTCTTC.